The TCR beta chain described here comes from a study of glioma-infiltrating T cells. The study, taken as a whole, reports: Gliomas, especially low-grade, showed above-expected tissue-blood divergence; non-neoplastic patients showed below.

Using RNA template, CDR3s of TCR alpha and beta were amplified with iRepertoire arm-PCR. Tissue mRNA or PBMC total RNA, about 85-400 ng, went into one-step reverse transcription and amplification. TCRdb re-derived calls from the multiplex PCR reads in MiXCR, one entry per CDR3 protein. The table shows roughly 100,000 distinct CDR3 sequences, with approximately 40% occurring only once. As to this clonotype: The antigen remains undetermined.

This TCR derives from a human donor with low-grade glioma or glioblastoma, undergoing nonglioma brain surgery, or in good health (not recorded which). Sequencing was carried out using glioma tissue, nonneoplastic brain tissue, or PBMCs (not recorded which).

Here the CDR3 reads CASSPGGPWDEQYF. For the CDR3, the DNA is TGTGCCAGCAGCCCTGGAGGGCCTTGGGACGAGCAGTACTTC. The J gene is TRBJ2-7, the V gene TRBV28; the D gene is possibly TRBD2 (6 bases). Germline V gene sequence: CDR1 MDHEN, CDR2 SYDVKM. V lost 6 bases and J lost 5, with 17 bases in between. The CDR3 length is 14 residues.